The clone carrying this T cell receptor (beta chain) came up many times. TCRdb redid the calling of the RACE reads with MiXCR, one entry per CDR3 protein. The sample holds roughly 89,000 distinct CDR3 sequences, roughly 11% seen once. Time point noted: patch test 3, about 24 weeks after DPC sensitization. Treatment here: therapeutic diphenylcyclopropenone sensitization with weekly scalp DPC. The J segment lost 4 bases and the V segment lost 6 bases, leaving 6 bases of the junction unmatched. The CDR3 is 13 amino acids. Germline V lookup: CDR1 SQVTM, CDR2 ANQGSEA. This sample stems from a study of human T cells and chemical hapten exposure.

The TCR comes from a woman in her 30s with alopecia areata. Some clones in this sample may be carry-over from other donors' samples. The sequencing here drew on whole blood, taken in connection with sensitization to the hapten diphenylcyclopropenone (DPC). V gene TRBV29-1 combines with J gene TRBJ2-1; 7 positions agree with TRBD1. The CDR3 region is CSVIRDSYNEQFF. DNA of the CDR3: TGCAGCGTAATCCGGGACAGTTACAATGAGCAGTTCTTC.